This TCR beta chain was sequenced during a study of shared clonotypes between healthy human individuals. Study summary: CD4 naive cells filled three plates per donor, CD4 memory three, CD8 naive two and CD8 memory one. Notes on the study in general: Among non-shared clonotypes, generation probabilities were lower than among those shared by all four donors.

V lost 6 bases and J 0 bases, leaving 10 bases between the germline ends. There are 14 residues in the CDR3. Germline assignment: CDR1 SEHNR and CDR2 FQNEAQ (reference sequence). Here immunoSEQ multiplex PCR was the method, and the copy in TCRdb shows in-frame clones only, minus some. The sample holds approximately 2.3 million clones, 90% to 95% seen once. Worth noting for this clone: Its antigen is as yet unknown.

Sequencing was performed on naive CD4+ T cells from PBMCs. Specified subset: CD45RA+ positively selected. The source is a man aged 18 to 35 in good health. Some clones in this sample may be carry-over from other donors' samples. The chain is built from TRBV7-9 and TRBJ2-3, with D hard to call. CDR3 sequence reads: CASSSDSSTDTQYF. In DNA form, the CDR3 reads TGTGCCAGCAGTTCCGATTCTAGCACAGATACGCAGTATTTT.